The clone carrying this T cell receptor beta chain was counted many times. The antigen remains unidentified. Germline is not matched at one junction end, which may reflect a read error. This sample stems from a study of T cell repertoires in cytomegalovirus infection. Study-wide results and caveats: The cumulative frequency of public TCR beta families identified carriers of CMV plus the relevant HLA.

TCRdb reanalysed the reads using MiXCR and keeps one entry per CDR3 protein. The table lists roughly 120,000 distinct CDR3 sequences, 10% of them singletons, with 25% to 40% in the top ten. Sequencing was carried out using PBMCs, sequenced either directly or after in vitro stimulation (not recorded which). The receptor's source is a human donor in good health (CMV status not recorded). Some clones in this sample may be carry-over from other donors' samples.

CDR3 residues: CASSVADPYNEQFF. In nucleotides, the CDR3 is TGTGCCAGCAGTGTAGCGGACCCCTACAATGAGCAGTTCTTC. This chain connects TRBV12-3 or TRBV12-4 to TRBJ2-1; the D gene is possibly TRBD2 (6 bases). The CDR3 runs 14 residues.